Detailed here is one TCR beta chain. This entry is derived from a study of CD8 T cells in Susac syndrome. An input of about 0.5 to 1 ug of RNA was subjected to reverse transcription using random hexamers. TCRdb analysed the immunoSEQ multiplex PCR reads with MiXCR anew, one entry per CDR3 protein. The sample lists about 290,000 distinct CDR3 sequences, 75% to 90% occurring once. This clonotype was obtained from a human donor with multiple sclerosis. Sequencing was performed on CD8+ T cells from PBMCs.

CDR3 region: CSVLGLAGEYNEQFF. CDR3 sequence (DNA): TGCAGTGTTCTGGGACTAGCGGGGGAATACAATGAGCAGTTCTTC. This chain connects TRBV20-1 to TRBJ2-1; 14 nucleotides align to TRBD2. From germline, CDR1 is DFQATT and CDR2 SNEGSKA (reference sequence). This CDR3 has 15 amino acids. J gave up 4 bases and V 7 bases, and 6 bases lay outside the gene matches.